This TCR beta chain originates from a study of regulatory T cells in long-lasting Graves disease. The ends lost 7 bases at V and 0 bases at J; junction bases unmatched: 5. The germline CDR1 and CDR2 sequences are MNHNS and SASEGT. The CDR3 has 14 residues. This clonotype was found many times. Its antigen is unidentified. Indicated time point: persistent/refractory GD, antithyroid drugs over 5 years with positive TRAb. Researchers made the TCR library from RNA that was extracted from PBMCs. Patients came from an endocrinology department in Xi'an, China. HTBI primers from iRepertoire and Arm-PCR of CDR3 regions yielded the TCR beta libraries. Original handling: The samples yielded about 60 TRBV and around 13 TRBJ segments. TCRdb independently ran MiXCR on the multiplex PCR reads; one entry per CDR3 protein. Clone size and V and J calls follow TCRdb, not the original study. The sample lists more than 300,000 distinct CDR3 sequences, about 19% seen once, with 29% in the top ten.

The study's findings and limits: Among persistent patients, a larger number of public clonotypes were shared (over 2,500) than among newly diagnosed patients (under 1,000). Favored gene segments in persistent disease were TRBV28, TRBJ1-2 and TRBJ2-5.

The chain carries TRBV6-1 and TRBJ1-1, with 7 bases that match TRBD1. Sequencing used peripheral blood mononuclear cells (PBMCs), obtained when the disease was refractory, from a patient treated with antithyroid drugs. This receptor was taken from a female donor with Graves disease. In DNA, the CDR3 is TGTGCCAGCACGACAGGGTATATGAACACTGAAGCTTTCTTT. Its protein product is CASTTGYMNTEAFF.